These 2 T cell receptor beta chains were all obtained from the same sample, sequenced in a study of naive and memory T cell subsets. Study-wide points: Naive repertoires, especially CD8, held a few larger clonotypes, possibly memory cells re-expressing CD45RA.

The beta constant-region primer was an equimolar mix of two oligonucleotides covering TRBC1 and TRBC2. Nested alpha and beta constant-region primers with the SP2 primer drove four PCR rounds on ligated cDNA. In TCRdb, the UMI-ligation and nested PCR reads were re-called with MiXCR into one record per CDR3 protein. The profile covers 150,000 or so distinct CDR3 sequences, with roughly 20% appearing a single time and 0.1% to 0.11% taken by the ten largest. Their specific antigens are unknown. Sequencing input: naive CD4+ T cells from blood. Every receptor here comes from a human donor in good health.

This clonotype was seen only a few times. V is TRBV28 and J is TRBJ1-6, with TRBD1 as a possible D gene (5 bases). The CDR3 spans 14 residues. Germline V gene data show CDR1 as MDHEN and CDR2 as SYDVKM. Trimming took off 2 bases at V and 9 bases at J, with 11 bases between the two ends. CDR3 sequence: CASSLGGSVSPLHF. The CDR3 coding sequence is TGTGCCAGCAGTTTAGGGGGGTCCGTTTCACCCCTCCACTTT.

The rearrangement uses TRBV7-8 and TRBJ1-1; D is uncertain. The CDR3 consists of 13 residues. Trimming removed 1 base at V and 11 bases at J, with 14 bases between. Germline V CDR1 and CDR2: SGHVS, FQNEAQ. The CDR3 region is CASSLVGSGSAFF. The CDR3 DNA reads TGTGCCAGCAGCTTAGTAGGGAGCGGCAGCGCTTTCTTT.